These 24 T cell receptor beta chains were all obtained from the same sample, sequenced in a study of OX40 agonist ivuxolimab in advanced cancers. Sequenced by immunoSEQ multiplex PCR; TCRdb stores in-frame clones only, minus some. The data contain tens of thousands of clones, around 87% of them singletons. Specimen: CD4+ or CD8+ T cells sorted from blood, collected in a trial of the OX40 agonist ivuxolimab. These receptors were collected from an adult with an advanced solid tumor such as melanoma, head and neck, liver or kidney cancer.

The chain has TRBV2 and TRBJ2-7; 7 bases fit TRBD2. The V segment lost 11 bases and the J segment 4 bases; nucleotides outside the gene matches: 8. This CDR3 region has 12 residues. CDR1 is SNHLY, CDR2 FYNNEI, per germline. The DNA for the CDR3 is TGTGCCTTACGAAGCGGGACGTACGAGCAGTACTTC. It yields the protein CALRSGTYEQYF.

The chain uses TRBV5-8 and TRBJ2-7, with 8 positions matching TRBD1. This CDR3 spans 15 amino acids. V lost 6 bases to trimming and J lost 2 bases; unmatched junction nucleotides: 10. Germline V gene data show CDR1 as SGHTS and CDR2 as YDEGEE. CDR3: CASTLRGTGAYEQYF. In DNA, the CDR3 is TGTGCCAGCACCCTCAGAGGGACAGGAGCCTACGAGCAGTACTTC.

The rearrangement uses TRBV4-3 and TRBJ2-5; D possibly matches TRBD1 or TRBD2 (5 bases each). Germline CDR1 LGHNA, CDR2 YSLEER. The CDR3 has 16 residues. The germline V and J ends were trimmed by 0 bases and 4 bases, with 15 bases remaining between them. CDR3 protein: CASSQEVLGDPETQYF. CDR3 nucleotides: TGCGCCAGCAGCCAAGAGGTCCTCGGGGACCCAGAGACCCAGTACTTC.

The J gene is TRBJ2-4, the V gene TRBV6-1, with D maybe TRBD2 (5 bases). CDR1 is MNHNS, CDR2 SASEGT, per germline. V was shortened by 2 bases and J by 10 bases, with 18 bases between the two germline ends. This CDR3 is built from 15 residues. The CDR3 is CASSETGSLQRIQYF. CDR3 in DNA: TGTGCCAGCAGTGAAACGGGAAGCTTACAACGTATTCAGTACTTC.

The rearrangement uses TRBV15 and TRBJ2-7; D is tentatively TRBD1 or TRBD2 (5 bases each). Germline-derived CDR1 and CDR2 are LNHNV and YYDKDF (reference sequence). V lost 0 bases, J lost 3 bases, and 12 bases lay in between. The CDR3 spans 15 residues. CDR3 in DNA: TGTGCCACCAGCAGAGATCAGGGAGAGCGCTACGAGCAGTACTTC. Protein sequence: CATSRDQGERYEQYF.

This clone was seen a single time. The rearrangement uses TRBV4-1 and TRBJ1-2; D uncertain. Germline V CDR1 and CDR2: MGHRA, YSYEKL. The CDR3 covers 17 residues. V gave up 0 bases and J gave up 4 bases, with 18 bases separating them. The CDR3 loop reads CASSQEKGGGSVYGYTF. In DNA, the CDR3 is TGCGCCAGCAGCCAAGAGAAGGGAGGAGGGAGCGTCTATGGCTACACCTTC.

This clone was seen ten or more times. The chain uses TRBV9 and TRBJ2-7, with 13 bases lining up with TRBD2. V gave up 3 bases and J gave up 6 bases; unmatched junction bases: 3. This CDR3 is 14 amino acids long. Germline lookup yields CDR1 SGDLS and CDR2 YYNGEE. The CDR3 sequence: CASSELAGGTEQYF. CDR3 bases: TGTGCCAGCAGCGAACTAGCGGGAGGGACCGAGCAGTACTTC.

The rearrangement links TRBV27 to TRBJ2-2; D unresolved. The V end lost 2 bases, the J end lost 3 bases, and 4 bases lay between the germline ends. This CDR3 has 13 residues. Germline V gene data show CDR1 as MNHEY and CDR2 as SMNVEV (reference sequence). CDR3: CASSLVYTGELFF. The CDR3 nucleotides are TGTGCCAGCAGTTTAGTGTACACCGGGGAGCTGTTTTTT.

The V call is TRBV4-2, the J call TRBJ2-3; TRBD1 aligns across 7 bases. Germline-derived CDR1 and CDR2 are LGHNA and YNFKEQ. The V and J ends lost 3 bases and 0 bases, in that order; junction bases with no gene match: 3. The CDR3 extends over 15 amino acids. The CDR3: CASSQDRSSTDTQYF. In DNA form, the CDR3 reads TGTGCCAGCAGCCAGGACAGGTCTAGCACAGATACGCAGTATTTT.

The chain carries TRBV7-9 and TRBJ2-7; the match to TRBD1 covers 10 bases. V dropped 4 bases and J dropped 3; count of bases not matched to a gene: 9. Per germline, CDR1 SEHNR and CDR2 FQNEAQ (reference sequence). The CDR3 covers 16 residues. Here the CDR3 DNA reads TGTGCCAGCAGCTCGCCCAACGGGACAGGGGTCTACGAGCAGTACTTC. This codes for CASSSPNGTGVYEQYF.

This clone was picked up a small number of times. The chain links TRBV6-4 to TRBJ1-3; TRBD1 matches at 7 bases. This CDR3 comprises 20 residues. Germline CDR1 is MRHNA and CDR2 is SNTAGT. V trimming: 1 base; J trimming: 3 bases; junction bases outside the gene matches: 18. This chain's CDR3 is CASSDYRTGIFMVCGNTIYF. CDR3 nucleotide sequence: TGTGCCAGCAGTGACTACAGGACAGGTATTTTCATGGTCTGTGGAAACACCATATATTTT.

In DNA, the CDR3 is TGTGCCAGCAGCCTAGGGGACGAGCAGTACTTC. It encodes CASSLGDEQYF. V gene TRBV7-8 combines with J gene TRBJ2-7; possible D gene TRBD1, 5 bases. The V end lost 5 bases, the J end lost 5 bases, and 7 bases lay between the germline ends. CDR1 and CDR2 (germline): SGHVS, FQNEAQ. The CDR3 is made up of 11 amino acids.

The rearrangement links TRBV29-1 to TRBJ2-1, with 9 nucleotides matching TRBD2. The germline CDR1 and CDR2 sequences are SQVTM and ANQGSEA. V was clipped by 4 bases and J by 7 bases; unmatched bases: 14. The length of the CDR3 is 16 residues. The CDR3 sequence: CSVAGGRALTYNEQFF. The CDR3 bases are TGCAGCGTTGCTGGCGGGAGGGCCTTAACTTATAATGAGCAGTTCTTC.

The V and J genes are TRBV6-5 and TRBJ2-7; 7 bases match TRBD1. Germline V gene data show CDR1 as MNHEY and CDR2 as SVGAGI. Trimming cost V 2 bases and J 5 bases; bases outside gene matches: 12. CDR3 length: 16 residues. CDR3 nucleotides: TGTGCCAGCAGTTACGCAACCGCAGGGGGTGGGAACGAGCAGTACTTC. Translation gives CASSYATAGGGNEQYF.

The V gene is TRBV9, the J gene TRBJ2-3; 8 bases are a match to TRBD2. The junction had 10 bases not matched to a gene; V was cut back by 7 bases and J by 6 bases. This CDR3 contains 14 residues. The germline gives CDR1 SGDLS, CDR2 YYNGEE. The CDR3 here is CASSVSGAGDTQYF. For the CDR3, the DNA is TGTGCCAGCTCAGTTAGCGGGGCGGGGGATACGCAGTATTTT.

The V gene is TRBV4-1, the J gene TRBJ2-1; TRBD1 or TRBD2 may be the D gene (6 bases each). The CDR3 loop spans 13 amino acids. Trimming removed 5 bases at V and 8 bases at J, with 13 bases between. Germline CDR1 is MGHRA and CDR2 is YSYEKL. CDR3 sequence (DNA): TGCGCCAGCAGCTCGGGGGCTGGTGATGAGCAGTTCTTC. As protein: CASSSGAGDEQFF.

The chain carries TRBV16 and TRBJ2-1; the D is unclear. The V end lost 3 bases, the J end lost 4 bases, and 10 bases lay between the germline ends. Germline CDR1 KGHSY, CDR2 FQNENV. The CDR3 totals 14 residues. CDR3 nucleotide sequence: TGTGCCAGCAGCCATGCCGTCGATTACAATGAGCAGTTCTTC. Amino acids: CASSHAVDYNEQFF.

The chain has TRBV7-9 and TRBJ2-5, with unresolved D. The DNA end favors TRBJ2-7, so the J call may be wrong. Germline CDR1 is SEHNR and CDR2 is FQNEAQ (reference sequence). The CDR3 is made up of 15 amino acids. CDR3 sequence: CASSLGFAAWAEQYF. The CDR3 DNA follows: TGTGCCAGCAGCTTAGGATTCGCGGCGTGGGCCGAGCAGTACTTC.

This chain links TRBV7-2 with TRBJ1-6; 10 positions match TRBD1. Germline V gene sequence: CDR1 SGHTA, CDR2 FQGNSA. The V and J ends lost 7 bases and 6 bases, in that order; junction bases with no gene match: 12. The CDR3 is made up of 17 amino acids. In nucleotides, the CDR3 is TGTGCCAGCAACTTGGGGAGCCGGGACAGGGGTAATTCACCCCTCCACTTT. Its protein product is CASNLGSRDRGNSPLHF. Drawing the rest from reference TRBV7-2 and TRBJ1-6, the complete variable domain is GAGVSQSPSNKVTEKGKDVELRCDPISGHTALYWYRQSLGQGLEFLIYFQGNSAPDKSGLPSDRFSAERTGGSVSTLTIQRTQQEDSAVYLCASNLGSRDRGNSPLHFGNGTRLTVT.

The rearrangement uses TRBV12-5 and TRBJ2-7, with D perhaps given as TRBD1 or TRBD2 (5 bases each). Germline CDR1 is LGHNT and CDR2 is FRNRAP. V was cut by 7 bases and J by 2 bases, with 15 bases left in between. The length of the CDR3 is 14 residues. In DNA form, the CDR3 reads TGTGCTAGTGAGCGTAGGGACGTAGCCTACGAGCAGTACTTC. Protein product: CASERRDVAYEQYF.

The chain links TRBV4-1 to TRBJ2-1, with 10 bases matching TRBD2. V lost 4 bases and J lost 2; bases outside the gene matches: 5. This CDR3 is 16 amino acids long. Looked up from germline, CDR1 is MGHRA and CDR2 is YSYEKL. The CDR3 protein is CASSLRTSGPYNEQFF. The CDR3 nucleotides read TGCGCCAGCAGCCTGCGGACTAGCGGACCCTACAATGAGCAGTTCTTC.

The chain links TRBV9 to TRBJ1-2, with D perhaps matching TRBD1 (5 bases). This CDR3 has 16 residues. From germline, CDR1 is SGDLS and CDR2 YYNGEE. V was pared by 3 bases and J by 4 bases, with 19 bases between. Here the CDR3 reads CASSGGWAGLSYGYTF. The CDR3 DNA follows: TGTGCCAGCAGCGGGGGGTGGGCAGGGTTATCCTATGGCTACACCTTC.

The V call is TRBV27, the J call TRBJ2-1; 9 nucleotides match TRBD2. CDR1 MNHEY and CDR2 SMNVEV come from the germline V gene (reference sequence). J lost 6 bases, V lost 0 bases, and 3 bases had no gene match. This CDR3 region has 15 residues. Here the CDR3 DNA reads TGTGCCAGCAGTTTATCAGGGACTAGCATCAATGAGCAGTTCTTC. The encoded protein is CASSLSGTSINEQFF.

V is TRBV6-1 and J is TRBJ2-5, with D maybe TRBD2 (6 bases). The germline V gene has CDR1 MNHNS and CDR2 SASEGT. V gave up 2 bases and J gave up 0 bases, with 19 bases separating them. The CDR3 totals 18 residues. CDR3 sequence reads: CASSEMKGGPLYQETQYF. The CDR3 DNA is TGTGCCAGCAGTGAAATGAAAGGAGGGCCTTTGTACCAAGAGACCCAGTACTTC.